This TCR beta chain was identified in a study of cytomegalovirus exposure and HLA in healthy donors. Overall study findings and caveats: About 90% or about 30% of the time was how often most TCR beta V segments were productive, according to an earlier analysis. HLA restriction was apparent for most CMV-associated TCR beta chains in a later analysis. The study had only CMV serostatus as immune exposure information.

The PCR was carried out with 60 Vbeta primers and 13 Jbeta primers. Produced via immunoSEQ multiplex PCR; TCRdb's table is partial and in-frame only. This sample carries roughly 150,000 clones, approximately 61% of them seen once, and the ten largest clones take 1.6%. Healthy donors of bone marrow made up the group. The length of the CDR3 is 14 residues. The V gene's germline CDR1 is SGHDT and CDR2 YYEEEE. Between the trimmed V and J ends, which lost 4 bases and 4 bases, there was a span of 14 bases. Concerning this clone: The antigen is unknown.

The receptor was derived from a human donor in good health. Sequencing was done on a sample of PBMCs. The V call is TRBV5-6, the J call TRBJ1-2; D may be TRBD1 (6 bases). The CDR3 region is CASSRPTGSYGYTF. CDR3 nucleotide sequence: TGTGCCAGCAGCAGACCCACAGGGAGCTATGGCTACACCTTC.